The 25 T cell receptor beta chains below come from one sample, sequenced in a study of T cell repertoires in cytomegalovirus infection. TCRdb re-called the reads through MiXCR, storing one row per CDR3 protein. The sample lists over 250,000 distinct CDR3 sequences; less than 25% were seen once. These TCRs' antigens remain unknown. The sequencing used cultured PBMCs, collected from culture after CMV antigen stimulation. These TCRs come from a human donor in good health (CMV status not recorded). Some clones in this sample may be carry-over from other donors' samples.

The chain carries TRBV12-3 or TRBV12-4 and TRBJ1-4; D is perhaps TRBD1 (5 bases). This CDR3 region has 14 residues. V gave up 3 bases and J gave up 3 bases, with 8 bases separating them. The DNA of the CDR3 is TGTGCCAGCAGTTTCTCAGGGTCTAATGAAAAACTGTTTTTT. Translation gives CASSFSGSNEKLFF.

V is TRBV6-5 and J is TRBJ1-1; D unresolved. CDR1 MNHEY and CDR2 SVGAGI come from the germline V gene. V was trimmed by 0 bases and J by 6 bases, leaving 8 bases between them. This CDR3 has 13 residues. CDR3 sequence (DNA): TGTGCCAGCAGTTACTCGTCCGGGTCTGAAGCTTTCTTT. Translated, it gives CASSYSSGSEAFF.

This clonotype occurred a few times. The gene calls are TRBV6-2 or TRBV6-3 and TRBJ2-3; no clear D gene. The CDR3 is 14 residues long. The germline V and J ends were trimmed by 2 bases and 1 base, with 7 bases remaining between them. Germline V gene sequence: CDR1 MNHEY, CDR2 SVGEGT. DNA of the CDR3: TGTGCCAGCAGTTACGGCCTTGGCACAGATACGCAGTATTTT. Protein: CASSYGLGTDTQYF.

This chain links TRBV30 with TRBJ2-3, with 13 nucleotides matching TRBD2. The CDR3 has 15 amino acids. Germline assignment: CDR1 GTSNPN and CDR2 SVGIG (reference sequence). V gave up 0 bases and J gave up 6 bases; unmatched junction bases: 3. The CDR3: CAWSVGLAGADTQYF. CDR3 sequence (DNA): TGTGCCTGGAGTGTAGGACTAGCGGGAGCTGATACGCAGTATTTT.

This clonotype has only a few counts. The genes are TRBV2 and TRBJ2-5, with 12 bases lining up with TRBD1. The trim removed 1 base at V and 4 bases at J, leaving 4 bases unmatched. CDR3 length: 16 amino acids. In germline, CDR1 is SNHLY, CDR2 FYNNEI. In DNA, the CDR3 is TGTGCCAGCAGTGAAGTGGGGACAGGGGGCTCAGAGACCCAGTACTTC. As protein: CASSEVGTGGSETQYF.

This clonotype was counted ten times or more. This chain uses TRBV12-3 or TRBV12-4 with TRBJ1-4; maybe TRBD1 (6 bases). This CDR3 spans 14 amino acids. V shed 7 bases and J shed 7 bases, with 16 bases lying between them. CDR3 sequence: CASTFQQGSEKLFF. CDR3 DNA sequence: TGTGCCAGCACCTTTCAACAGGGCAGTGAAAAACTGTTTTTT.

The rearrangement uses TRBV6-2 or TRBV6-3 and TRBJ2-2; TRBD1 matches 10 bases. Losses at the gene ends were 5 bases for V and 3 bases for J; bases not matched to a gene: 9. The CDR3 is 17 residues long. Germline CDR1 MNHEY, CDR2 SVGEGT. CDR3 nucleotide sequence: TGTGCCAGCAGTGACTATACCGGGACAGGGGACACCGGGGAGCTGTTTTTT. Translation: CASSDYTGTGDTGELFF.

The CDR3 DNA follows: TGTGCCATCGGCGGTCCGGGAGGGCAAGAGACCCAGTACTTC. It is translated as CAIGGPGGQETQYF. The gene calls are TRBV10-3 and TRBJ2-5; TRBD2 agrees at 8 bases. V shed 8 bases and J 2 bases; nucleotides not matched to a gene: 7. Per the germline V gene, CDR1 is ENHRY and CDR2 is SYGVKD. CDR3 length: 14 residues.

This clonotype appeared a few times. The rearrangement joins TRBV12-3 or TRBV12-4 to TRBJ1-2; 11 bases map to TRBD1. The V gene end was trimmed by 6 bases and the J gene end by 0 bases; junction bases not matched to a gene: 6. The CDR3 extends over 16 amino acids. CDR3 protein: CASRRTGGNANYGYTF. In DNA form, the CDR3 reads TGTGCCAGCAGGAGGACAGGGGGCAATGCTAACTATGGCTACACCTTC.

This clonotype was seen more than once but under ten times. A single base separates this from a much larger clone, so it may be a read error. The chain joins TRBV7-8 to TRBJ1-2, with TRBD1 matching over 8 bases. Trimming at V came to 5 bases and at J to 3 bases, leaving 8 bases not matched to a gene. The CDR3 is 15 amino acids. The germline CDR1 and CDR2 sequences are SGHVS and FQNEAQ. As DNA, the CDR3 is TGTGCCAGCAGCACGGCCGGGACAGGAGACTATGGCTACACCTTC. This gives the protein CASSTAGTGDYGYTF.

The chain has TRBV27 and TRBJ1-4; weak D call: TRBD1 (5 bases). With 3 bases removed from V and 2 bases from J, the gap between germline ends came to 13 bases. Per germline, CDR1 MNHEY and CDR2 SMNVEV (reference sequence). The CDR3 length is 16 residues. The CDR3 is CASSFTTGTTNEKLFF. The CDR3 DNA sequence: TGTGCCAGCAGTTTCACGACCGGGACCACTAATGAAAAACTGTTTTTT.

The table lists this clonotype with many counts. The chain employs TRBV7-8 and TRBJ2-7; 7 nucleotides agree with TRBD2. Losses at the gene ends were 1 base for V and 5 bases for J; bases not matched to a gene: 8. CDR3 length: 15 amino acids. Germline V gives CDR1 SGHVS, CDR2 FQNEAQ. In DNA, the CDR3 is TGTGCCAGCAGCTTAGGGGTCGCGGGAGCGGACGAGCAGTACGTC. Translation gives CASSLGVAGADEQYV.

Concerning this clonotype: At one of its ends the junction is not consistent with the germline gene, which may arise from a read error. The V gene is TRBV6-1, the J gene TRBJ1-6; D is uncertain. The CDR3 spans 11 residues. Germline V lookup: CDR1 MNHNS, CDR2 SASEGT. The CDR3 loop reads CASNERSPLHF. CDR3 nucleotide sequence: TGTGCCAGCAATGAACGTTCACCCCTCCACTTT.

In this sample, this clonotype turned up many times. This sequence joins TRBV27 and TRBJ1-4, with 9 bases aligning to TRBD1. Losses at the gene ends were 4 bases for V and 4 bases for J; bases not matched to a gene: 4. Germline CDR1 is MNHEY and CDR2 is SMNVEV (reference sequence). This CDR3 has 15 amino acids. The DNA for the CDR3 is TGTGCCAGCAGTTCGGCGACAGGGGGTAATGAAAAACTGTTTTTT. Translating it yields CASSSATGGNEKLFF. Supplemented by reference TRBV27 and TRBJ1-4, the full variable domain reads EAQVTQNPRYLITVTGKKLTVTCSQNMNHEYMSWYRQDPGLGLRQIYYSMNVEVTDKGDVPEGYKVSRKEKRNFPLILESPSPNQTSLYFCASSSATGGNEKLFFGSGTQLSVL.

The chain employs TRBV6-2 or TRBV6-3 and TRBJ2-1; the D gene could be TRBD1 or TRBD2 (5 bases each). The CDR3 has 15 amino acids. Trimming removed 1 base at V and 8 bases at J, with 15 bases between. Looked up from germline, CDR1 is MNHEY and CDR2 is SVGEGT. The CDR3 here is CASSYFGGSRDEQFF. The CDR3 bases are TGTGCCAGCAGTTACTTTGGGGGTTCTAGAGATGAGCAGTTCTTC.

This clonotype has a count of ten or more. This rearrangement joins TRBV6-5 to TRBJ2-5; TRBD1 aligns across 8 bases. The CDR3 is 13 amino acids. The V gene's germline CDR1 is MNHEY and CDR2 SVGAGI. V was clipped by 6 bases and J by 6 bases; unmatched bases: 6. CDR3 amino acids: CASRDRVSQTQYF. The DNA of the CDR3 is TGTGCCAGCAGGGACAGGGTGTCGCAGACCCAGTACTTC.

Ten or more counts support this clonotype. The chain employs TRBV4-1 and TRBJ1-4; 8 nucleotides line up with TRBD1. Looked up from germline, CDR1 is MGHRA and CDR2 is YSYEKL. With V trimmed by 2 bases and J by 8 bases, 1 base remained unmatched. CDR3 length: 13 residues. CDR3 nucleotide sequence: TGCGCCAGCAGCCAAAACAGGGGGGAAAAACTGTTTTTT. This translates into CASSQNRGEKLFF.

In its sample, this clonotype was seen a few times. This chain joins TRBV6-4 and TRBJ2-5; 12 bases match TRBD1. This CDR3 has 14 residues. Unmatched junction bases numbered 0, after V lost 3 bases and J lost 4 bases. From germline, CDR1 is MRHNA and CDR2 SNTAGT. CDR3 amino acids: CASSEGQGAETQYF. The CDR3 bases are TGTGCCAGCAGTGAGGGACAGGGGGCAGAGACCCAGTACTTC.

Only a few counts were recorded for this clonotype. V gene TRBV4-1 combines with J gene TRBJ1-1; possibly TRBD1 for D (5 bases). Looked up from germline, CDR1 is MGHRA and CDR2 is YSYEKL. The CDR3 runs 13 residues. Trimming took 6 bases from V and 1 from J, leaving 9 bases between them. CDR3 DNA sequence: TGCGCCAGCAGACGAGACAGGAACACTGAAGCTTTCTTT. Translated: CASRRDRNTEAFF.

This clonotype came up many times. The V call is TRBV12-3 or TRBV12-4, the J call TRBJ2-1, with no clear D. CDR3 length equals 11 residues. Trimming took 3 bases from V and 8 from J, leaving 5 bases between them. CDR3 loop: CASSFSDEQFF. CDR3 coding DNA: TGTGCCAGCAGTTTCTCAGATGAGCAGTTCTTC.

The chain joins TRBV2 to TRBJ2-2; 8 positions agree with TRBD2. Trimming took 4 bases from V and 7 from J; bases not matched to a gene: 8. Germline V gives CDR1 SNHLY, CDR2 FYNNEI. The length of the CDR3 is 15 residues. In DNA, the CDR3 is TGTGCCAGCAGTGCAAAGCGGGAGAAGGGCGGGGAGCTGTTTTTT. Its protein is CASSAKREKGGELFF.

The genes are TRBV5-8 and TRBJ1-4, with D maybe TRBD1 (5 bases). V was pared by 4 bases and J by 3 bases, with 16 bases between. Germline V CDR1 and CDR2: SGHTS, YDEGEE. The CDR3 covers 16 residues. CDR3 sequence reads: CASSAEGAAANEKLFF. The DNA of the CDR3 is TGTGCCAGCAGCGCAGAAGGGGCGGCGGCTAATGAAAAACTGTTTTTT.

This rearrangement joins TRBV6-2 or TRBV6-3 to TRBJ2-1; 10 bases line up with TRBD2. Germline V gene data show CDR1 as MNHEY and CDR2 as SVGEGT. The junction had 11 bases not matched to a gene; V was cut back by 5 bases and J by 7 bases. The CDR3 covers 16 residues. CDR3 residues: CASSPTSSGRRNEQFF. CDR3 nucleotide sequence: TGTGCCAGCAGTCCCACTTCTAGCGGGAGAAGGAATGAGCAGTTCTTC.

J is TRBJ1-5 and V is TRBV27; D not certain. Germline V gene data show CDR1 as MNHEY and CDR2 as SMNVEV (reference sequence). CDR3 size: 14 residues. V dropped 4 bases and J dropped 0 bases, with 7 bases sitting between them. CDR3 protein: CASSSGDSNQPQHF. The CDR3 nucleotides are TGTGCCAGCAGTTCCGGCGATAGCAATCAGCCCCAGCATTTT.

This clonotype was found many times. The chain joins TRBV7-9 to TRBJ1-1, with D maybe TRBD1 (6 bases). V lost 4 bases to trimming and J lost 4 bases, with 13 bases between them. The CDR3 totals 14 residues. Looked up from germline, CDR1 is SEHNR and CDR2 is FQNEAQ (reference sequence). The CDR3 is CASSSSRGGTEAFF. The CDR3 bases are TGTGCCAGCAGCTCCTCCAGGGGCGGCACTGAAGCTTTCTTT. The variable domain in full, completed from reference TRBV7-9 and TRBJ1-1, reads DTGVSQNPRHKITKRGQNVTFRCDPISEHNRLYWYRQTLGQGPEFLTYFQNEAQLEKSRLLSDRFSAERPKGSFSTLEIQRTEQGDSAMYLCASSSSRGGTEAFFGQGTRLTVV.